Listed here are 21 T cell receptor beta chains from one sample, sequenced in a study of regulatory T cells in long-lasting Graves disease (dated by TCRdb to the early 2020s). The time point label, as the study defines it: persistent/refractory GD, antithyroid drugs over 5 years with positive TRAb. For both TCR sequencing and RNA sequencing, RNA was extracted from PBMCs using TRIzol. The library was built by means of multiplex PCR. Sequencer: Illumina HiSeq 4000. TCR beta libraries were built with iRepertoire HTBI primers and Arm-PCR amplification of CDR3 regions. TCRdb applied fastp at Q25 and MiXCR to the public reads, then kept only in-frame beta chains. Rows merge per CDR3 protein into single entries with the most common DNA and genes. This sample lists more than 350,000 distinct CDR3 sequences; about 21% were detected once. Jointly, the top ten make up roughly an eighth of the sample. The sample consisted of peripheral blood mononuclear cells (PBMCs), taken when the disease was refractory, from a patient treated with antithyroid drugs. All receptors derive from a female donor with Graves disease.

This clonotype was observed a few times. Since no conserved phenylalanine or tryptophan closes the CDR3, a read error is the likely cause. The V call is TRBV5-1, the J call TRBJ1-5; D is ambiguous. This CDR3 region has 13 residues. Germline CDR1 reads SGHRS; CDR2 reads YFSETQ. The ends were cut back, 0 bases at V and 4 bases at J, with 5 bases in the middle. CDR3 protein: CASSLEVNQPQHL. CDR3 sequence (DNA): TGCGCCAGCAGCTTGGAGGTGAATCAGCCCCAGCATCTT.

Ten or more counts support this clonotype. The chain has TRBV28 and TRBJ1-1, with no clear D. This CDR3 has 13 residues. Germline V lookup: CDR1 MDHEN, CDR2 SYDVKM. Trimming removed 3 bases from V and 6 bases from J, with 11 bases in between. CDR3 in DNA: TGTGCCAGCAGTTTGCCAGTTAAGGCTGAAGCTTTCTTT. Its translation is CASSLPVKAEAFF.

In its sample, this clonotype was seen many times. The chain is built from TRBV3-1 and TRBJ1-6; D is unresolved. V was trimmed by 0 bases and J by 9 bases, leaving 6 bases between them. In germline, CDR1 is LGHDT, CDR2 YNNKEL (reference sequence). The CDR3 consists of 13 residues. CDR3 sequence reads: CASSQEKGSPLHF. The CDR3 DNA reads TGTGCCAGCAGCCAAGAAAAAGGTTCACCCCTCCACTTT.

The chain recombines TRBV20-1 with TRBJ1-1; D ambiguous. Trimming left V 8 bases short and J 3 bases short, with 19 bases between. The length of the CDR3 is 14 residues. CDR1 and CDR2 from the germline V gene are DFQATT and SNEGSKA (reference sequence). This CDR3 is CSSTRGAQYTEAFF. The CDR3 DNA reads TGCAGTTCCACACGGGGAGCGCAATACACTGAAGCTTTCTTT.

This clonotype was picked up many times. The genes are TRBV2 and TRBJ1-4; 7 bases map to TRBD1. With 4 bases clipped from V and 7 bases from J, the junction kept 6 bases outside the gene matches. Germline CDR1 SNHLY, CDR2 FYNNEI. This CDR3 is 14 amino acids long. This chain's CDR3 is CASSAGTVGEKLFF. CDR3 bases: TGTGCCAGCAGTGCCGGGACAGTCGGTGAAAAACTGTTTTTT.

The chain joins TRBV4-1 to TRBJ2-2; weak D call: TRBD2 (6 bases). V was pared by 2 bases and J by 5 bases, with 12 bases between. Germline CDR1 is MGHRA and CDR2 is YSYEKL. This CDR3 has 15 residues. CDR3 region: CASSQNRLGTGELFF. CDR3 DNA: TGCGCCAGCAGCCAAAATCGACTAGGGACCGGGGAGCTGTTTTTT.

This rearrangement joins TRBV20-1 to TRBJ1-5; tentatively, D is TRBD1 (5 bases). The germline gives CDR1 DFQATT, CDR2 SNEGSKA (reference sequence). V was trimmed by 3 bases and J by 7 bases, leaving 16 bases between them. The CDR3 loop spans 14 amino acids. CDR3 in amino acids: CSARSGRVSQPQHF. The CDR3 DNA reads as TGCAGTGCTAGGTCGGGCAGGGTAAGCCAGCCCCAGCATTTT.

This CDR3 reads CASSLAGTGFNYEQYF. The CDR3 coding sequence is TGTGCCAGCAGCTTGGCCGGCACCGGCTTCAACTACGAGCAGTACTTC. The rearrangement links TRBV5-5 to TRBJ2-7; D call uncertain. V shed 0 bases and J shed 3 bases, with 16 bases lying between them. Germline values: CDR1 SGHKS, CDR2 YYEKEE (reference sequence). This CDR3 region has 16 residues.

In its sample, this clonotype was seen many times. V and J are TRBV28 and TRBJ1-2, with D maybe TRBD1 (5 bases). The V end lost 2 bases, the J end lost 7 bases, and 11 bases lay between the germline ends. This CDR3 comprises 13 residues. CDR1 and CDR2 (germline): MDHEN, SYDVKM. The CDR3 region is CASSLGGTGGYTF. The CDR3 bases are TGTGCCAGCAGTTTAGGGGGGACGGGTGGCTACACCTTC.

This clonotype occurred a few times. The rearrangement uses TRBV27 and TRBJ2-5, with 13 bases that match TRBD2. J was trimmed by 5 bases and V by 1 base; bases with no gene match: 7. Per the germline V gene, CDR1 is MNHEY and CDR2 is SMNVEV (reference sequence). This CDR3 has 17 residues. CDR3 sequence: CASSLYRTSGRGETQYF. The CDR3 DNA is TGTGCCAGCAGTTTATACCGGACTAGCGGGAGAGGGGAGACCCAGTACTTC.

The J gene is TRBJ2-7, the V gene TRBV28, with 12 positions matching TRBD2. The V segment lost 10 bases and the J segment 9 bases; nucleotides outside the gene matches: 13. Germline CDR1 and CDR2: MDHEN and SYDVKM. The CDR3 has 14 residues. In DNA, the CDR3 is TGTGCCAACCCCCGGACTAGCGGGATCCCCGTGCAGTACTTC. Translation gives CANPRTSGIPVQYF.

The chain uses TRBV28 and TRBJ1-2; 9 nucleotides line up with TRBD1. V was pared by 3 bases and J by 6 bases, with 8 bases of the junction left unmatched. Germline CDR1 reads MDHEN; CDR2 reads SYDVKM. The length of the CDR3 is 15 residues. The CDR3 DNA follows: TGTGCCAGCAGTTTGCCCGGGACAGGGCCTGATGGCTACACCTTC. This codes for CASSLPGTGPDGYTF.

The J gene is TRBJ2-7, the V gene TRBV5-1; TRBD2 aligns across 15 bases. This CDR3 contains 17 residues. After removal of 1 base from V and 7 bases from J, the junction contained 9 bases not matched to a gene. Germline V CDR1 and CDR2: SGHRS, YFSETQ. CDR3 coding DNA: TGCGCCAGCAGCTTGAACCCGGGACTAGCGGGAGGTGTTGAGCAGTACTTC. Translation gives CASSLNPGLAGGVEQYF. The whole variable domain, filled in from reference TRBV5-1 and TRBJ2-7, reads KAGVTQTPRYLIKTRGQQVTLSCSPISGHRSVSWYQQTPGQGLQFLFEYFSETQRNKGNFPGRFSGRQFSNSRSEMNVSTLELGDSALYLCASSLNPGLAGGVEQYFGPGTRLTVT.

Only a few counts were recorded for this clonotype. The gene calls are TRBV7-3 and TRBJ1-2; the D gene is possibly TRBD1 (6 bases). The length of the CDR3 is 13 residues. V gave up 4 bases and J gave up 9 bases, with 15 bases separating them. Germline-derived CDR1 and CDR2 are SGHTA and FQGTGA. CDR3 bases: TGTGCCAGCAGCTCTACCGGGGGCAGAAGCTACACCTTC. It specifies CASSSTGGRSYTF.

This clonotype was observed at least ten times. The CDR3 sequence is CASSRLYEQYF. CDR3 bases: TGTGCCAGCAGCCGTCTCTACGAGCAGTACTTC. This chain uses TRBV7-2 with TRBJ2-7; no definite D call. The CDR3 has 11 amino acids. In germline, CDR1 is SGHTA, CDR2 FQGNSA. The ends were cut back, 5 bases at V and 3 bases at J, with 5 bases in the middle.

V and J are TRBV14 and TRBJ1-4; no firm D call. The V and J ends lost 0 bases and 10 bases respectively, with 15 bases between them. Germline V gives CDR1 SGHDN, CDR2 FVKESK. The CDR3 runs to 15 residues. In DNA, the CDR3 is TGTGCCAGCAGCCAAGAACGGTCAGGCCCTGTAAAACTGTTTTTT. Translating it yields CASSQERSGPVKLFF. The full variable domain, rest sourced from reference TRBV14 and TRBJ1-4, is EAGVTQFPSHSVIEKGQTVTLRCDPISGHDNLYWYRRVMGKEIKFLLHFVKESKQDESGMPNNRFLAERTGGTYSTLKVQPAELEDSGVYFCASSQERSGPVKLFFGSGTQLSVL.

About this clonotype: In this CDR3 the conserved last residue, phenylalanine or tryptophan, is missing, so a read error is likely. The DNA is omitted, as the CDR3 cannot be located on it reliably, and the CDR3 follows TCRdb's listing. This chain uses TRBV5-1 with TRBJ1-1; the table's D call TRBD1 went unverified against the DNA. The germline V gene encodes CDR1 SGHRS and CDR2 YFSETQ. The CDR3 spans 17 amino acids, including both terminal residues. The CDR3 sequence is CASSPFVNRDRVAETFL.

This clonotype was observed at least ten times. The chain carries TRBV27 and TRBJ2-7; 9 nucleotides agree with TRBD2. The V and J ends lost 3 bases and 3 bases, in that order; junction bases with no gene match: 6. This CDR3 comprises 15 residues. Germline V CDR1 and CDR2: MNHEY, SMNVEV (reference sequence). The CDR3, as DNA: TGTGCCAGCAGTTTGGTGGGACTAGCAAGCTACGAGCAGTACTTC. Encoded protein: CASSLVGLASYEQYF.

This clonotype was seen a few times. This chain joins TRBV6-1 and TRBJ2-2; no reliable D call. V shed 4 bases and J shed 4 bases, with 10 bases lying between them. The CDR3 consists of 14 residues. In germline, CDR1 is MNHNS, CDR2 SASEGT. CDR3 loop: CASSATVGTGELFF. DNA for the CDR3: TGTGCCAGCAGTGCCACAGTTGGCACCGGGGAGCTGTTTTTT.

The chain carries TRBV11-1 and TRBJ2-7; TRBD2 is a possible D gene (5 bases). The germline V gene encodes CDR1 SGHAT and CDR2 FQDESV (reference sequence). Trimming removed 3 bases at V and 1 base at J, with 13 bases between. The CDR3 covers 15 residues. CDR3 in DNA: TGTGCCAGCAGCTTTGGGTTTGGAGGTTCCTACGAGCAGTACTTC. Translating gives CASSFGFGGSYEQYF.

The chain combines TRBV4-2 with TRBJ2-7, with 10 nucleotides matching TRBD1. V was clipped by 4 bases and J by 5 bases; unmatched bases: 11. The CDR3 has 16 amino acids. Per the germline V gene, CDR1 is LGHNA and CDR2 is YNFKEQ. Here the CDR3 DNA reads TGTGCCAGCAGCCGGTCCGGGACAGGGGTCCGGGACGAGCAGTACTTC. Its protein product is CASSRSGTGVRDEQYF.